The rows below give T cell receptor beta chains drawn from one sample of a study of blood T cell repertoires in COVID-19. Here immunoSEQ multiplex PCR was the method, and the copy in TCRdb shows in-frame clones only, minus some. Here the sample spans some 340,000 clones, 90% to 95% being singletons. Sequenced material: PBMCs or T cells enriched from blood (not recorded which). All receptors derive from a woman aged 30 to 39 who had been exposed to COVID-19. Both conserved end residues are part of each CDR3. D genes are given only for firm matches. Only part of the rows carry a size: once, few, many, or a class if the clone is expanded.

DNA: TGTGCCAGCAGCTTAGTTGGTAGCGGGAACTACAATGAGCAGTTCTTC; CDR3: CASSLVGSGNYNEQFF; J: TRBJ2-1; size: -; D: TRBD2; V: TRBV11-2
DNA: TGTGCCAGCAGCTTAGAAGTCGGTGGTAGAGAGCAGTTCTTC; CDR3: CASSLEVGGREQFF; J: TRBJ2-1; size: -; D: -; V: TRBV7-9
DNA: TGCGCCAGCAGCCTGACCGGGACAGGGGTGTACGAGCAGTACTTC; CDR3: CASSLTGTGVYEQYF; J: TRBJ2-7; size: -; D: TRBD1; V: TRBV4-1
DNA: TGTGCCAGCAGCCAAGACGGGACAGCTAATCAGCCCCAGCATTTT; CDR3: CASSQDGTANQPQHF; J: TRBJ1-5; size: -; D: TRBD1; V: TRBV4-2
DNA: TGCGCCAGCAGCTTGAATACTGACACCAAAAACATTCAGTACTTC; CDR3: CASSLNTDTKNIQYF; J: TRBJ2-4; size: -; D: -; V: TRBV5-1
DNA: TGTGCCAGCAGCTTGGGACTAGCTTTCCACGAGCAGTACTTC; CDR3: CASSLGLAFHEQYF; J: TRBJ2-7; size: -; D: TRBD2; V: TRBV5-5
DNA: TGTGCCAGCAGGGCCCCCCAGGGGTCCTATAATTCACCCCTCCACTTT; CDR3: CASRAPQGSYNSPLHF; J: TRBJ1-6; size: -; D: -; V: TRBV5-5
DNA: TGTGCCAGCAGTCTGAGGCGACAGGTTAATGGCTACACCTTC; CDR3: CASSLRRQVNGYTF; J: TRBJ1-2; size: -; D: -; V: TRBV2
DNA: TGTGCCAGCAGTCTCACAGGGATCGATGGCTACACCTTC; CDR3: CASSLTGIDGYTF; J: TRBJ1-2; size: -; D: -; V: TRBV27
DNA: TGTGCCAGCAGCTCCTACAAGACAGGGGTTAAGACTGAAGCTTTCTTT; CDR3: CASSSYKTGVKTEAFF; J: TRBJ1-1; size: -; D: TRBD1; V: TRBV7-9
DNA: TGTGCCAGCAGCCAAGAACAGGGAATAGGCTACACCTTC; CDR3: CASSQEQGIGYTF; J: TRBJ1-2; size: -; D: -; V: TRBV3-1/TRBV3-2
DNA: TGCAGCGCAGTCAAGCCCAACTATGGCTACACCTTC; CDR3: CSAVKPNYGYTF; J: TRBJ1-2; size: once; D: -; V: TRBV29-1
DNA: TGTGCCAGCAGTCTACAGGGGAGCACTGAAGCTTTCTTT; CDR3: CASSLQGSTEAFF; J: TRBJ1-1; size: -; D: TRBD1; V: TRBV6-2/TRBV6-3
DNA: TGCGCCAGCAGCCGACAAAACAGGGTAGGAGATGGCTACACCTTC; CDR3: CASSRQNRVGDGYTF; J: TRBJ1-2; size: -; D: -; V: TRBV4-1
DNA: TGTGCCAGCAGCTTCAGCGGGGGGCCGGGAGAGCAGTACTTC; CDR3: CASSFSGGPGEQYF; J: TRBJ2-7; size: -; D: TRBD2; V: TRBV7-8
DNA: TGTGCCAGCAGCTTATCCCGGGACAGGGGATACGAGCAGTACTTC; CDR3: CASSLSRDRGYEQYF; J: TRBJ2-7; size: -; D: TRBD1; V: TRBV7-9
DNA: TGTGCCAGCAGTTTCTTGACTAGCGGGGGGTACAATGAGCAGTTCTTC; CDR3: CASSFLTSGGYNEQFF; J: TRBJ2-1; size: -; D: TRBD2; V: TRBV27
DNA: TGTGCCAGCAGTAAAGGAGCGGATCCCTCCTACGAGCAGTACTTC; CDR3: CASSKGADPSYEQYF; J: TRBJ2-7; size: -; D: -; V: TRBV27
DNA: TGTGCCAGCAGTTACACAACCGGTCAGGGGTACAAAAACATTCAGTACTTC; CDR3: CASSYTTGQGYKNIQYF; J: TRBJ2-4; size: -; D: -; V: TRBV6-2/TRBV6-3
DNA: TGTGCCAGCAGCTTAGGGATTAGCGGGGGGAGCACAGATACGCAGTATTTT; CDR3: CASSLGISGGSTDTQYF; J: TRBJ2-3; size: -; D: TRBD2; V: TRBV7-6
DNA: TGTGCCAGCAGCTCCCGGACAGGCTCGGGTGAAAAACTGTTTTTT; CDR3: CASSSRTGSGEKLFF; J: TRBJ1-4; size: -; D: TRBD1; V: TRBV7-9
DNA: TGTGCCAGCAGCTTACGCCAGTATGGCTACACCTTC; CDR3: CASSLRQYGYTF; J: TRBJ1-2; size: -; D: -; V: TRBV7-9
DNA: TGTGCCAGCAGCTTCGGTGGAGATACGCAGTATTTT; CDR3: CASSFGGDTQYF; J: TRBJ2-3; size: once; D: -; V: TRBV11-3
DNA: TGTGCCAGCAGTCCCCCTTGGACTAGCGGGGGTTTTCCCTACGAGCAGTACTTC; CDR3: CASSPPWTSGGFPYEQYF; J: TRBJ2-7; size: -; D: TRBD2; V: TRBV11-3
DNA: TGTGCCAGCAGCCAAGATCGACTAGCGGGGAGGGCAGATACGCAGTATTTT; CDR3: CASSQDRLAGRADTQYF; J: TRBJ2-3; size: -; D: TRBD2; V: TRBV14
DNA: TGTGCCAGCAGCGTAGACTTGCGGAGCTCTGGAAACACCATATATTTT; CDR3: CASSVDLRSSGNTIYF; J: TRBJ1-3; size: -; D: -; V: TRBV9
DNA: TGTGCCAGCAGTTACAACAGGGGAGGCAACTATGGCTACACCTTC; CDR3: CASSYNRGGNYGYTF; J: TRBJ1-2; size: -; D: TRBD1; V: TRBV28
DNA: TGTGCCAGCAGTCCACTCGGACTAGGTTCTTCCTACGAGCAGTACTTC; CDR3: CASSPLGLGSSYEQYF; J: TRBJ2-7; size: -; D: TRBD2; V: TRBV11-1
DNA: TGTGCCAGCTCACCTGGGCAGCGAGGGACCGGGGAGCTGTTTTTT; CDR3: CASSPGQRGTGELFF; J: TRBJ2-2; size: -; D: -; V: TRBV18
DNA: TGTGCCAGCTCACCCAGACTAGCCGGGCCTCCTAAGCCGACAGATACGCAGTATTTT; CDR3: CASSPRLAGPPKPTDTQYF; J: TRBJ2-3; size: -; D: TRBD2; V: TRBV3-1/TRBV3-2
DNA: TGCGCCAGCAGCCTACTAGCGGAGTCCTACAATGAGCAGTTCTTC; CDR3: CASSLLAESYNEQFF; J: TRBJ2-1; size: -; D: TRBD2; V: TRBV5-1
DNA: TGCGCCAGCAGCCAGGGGCAAGCGAATCAGCCCCAGCATTTT; CDR3: CASSQGQANQPQHF; J: TRBJ1-5; size: -; D: -; V: TRBV4-3
DNA: TGTGCCAGTAGCAAGCCGACAGGGGGCGCCCCGGTGGAAGCTTTCTTT; CDR3: CASSKPTGGAPVEAFF; J: TRBJ1-1; size: once; D: TRBD1; V: TRBV19
DNA: TGTGCCAGCCAGAGGACAGGTGACCCCTCCTACGAGCAGTACTTC; CDR3: CASQRTGDPSYEQYF; J: TRBJ2-7; size: -; D: TRBD1; V: TRBV6-5
DNA: TGTGCCAGCAGTGGGATAGAGGGGGCAGGGGGAAACACCATATATTTT; CDR3: CASSGIEGAGGNTIYF; J: TRBJ1-3; size: -; D: TRBD1; V: TRBV6-1
DNA: TGTGCCAGCAGCGAAGACATGTCCGAGCAGTACTTC; CDR3: CASSEDMSEQYF; J: TRBJ2-7; size: once; D: -; V: TRBV11-2
DNA: TGTGCCACCAGCAGAGACAACAGGGGAGGTCAGCCCCAGCATTTT; CDR3: CATSRDNRGGQPQHF; J: TRBJ1-5; size: -; D: TRBD1; V: TRBV15
DNA: TGTGCCAGTAGAGCCTCGGGGATGCAGTACTTC; CDR3: CASRASGMQYF; J: TRBJ2-7; size: -; D: -; V: TRBV19
DNA: TGCGCCAGCAGCATCGGGACAGGGCAAAAGACCCAGTACTTC; CDR3: CASSIGTGQKTQYF; J: TRBJ2-5; size: -; D: TRBD1; V: TRBV5-1
DNA: TGTGCCAGCAGTGACGCGGGGGGTGGCTACACCTTC; CDR3: CASSDAGGGYTF; J: TRBJ1-2; size: -; D: -; V: TRBV3-1/TRBV3-2
DNA: TGTGCCAGCAGCTTACCTCCCCGTCCAGCTTTCTTT; CDR3: CASSLPPRPAFF; J: TRBJ1-1; size: few; D: -; V: TRBV7-9
DNA: TGTGCCAGCAGTGGAGGGAGGGACACTGAAGCTTTCTTT; CDR3: CASSGGRDTEAFF; J: TRBJ1-1; size: -; D: -; V: TRBV2
DNA: TGTGCCAGCAGTACTAACAGGGGACGGAACTATGGCTACACCTTC; CDR3: CASSTNRGRNYGYTF; J: TRBJ1-2; size: once; D: TRBD1; V: TRBV7-2
DNA: TGTGCCAGCAGCGTAGGGCTAGCGGGGGGGTACAATGAGCAGTTCTTC; CDR3: CASSVGLAGGYNEQFF; J: TRBJ2-1; size: -; D: TRBD2; V: TRBV9
DNA: TGTGCCAGCAGCCCCAGGCCGCGAGAGACCCAGTACTTC; CDR3: CASSPRPRETQYF; J: TRBJ2-5; size: -; D: -; V: TRBV2
DNA: TGCGCCAGCAGCCCAGGAGCAGCGGGGAGGGATGGCTACACCTTC; CDR3: CASSPGAAGRDGYTF; J: TRBJ1-2; size: -; D: -; V: TRBV5-1
DNA: TGCAGCGTCGTAAACAGCTATGGCTACACCTTC; CDR3: CSVVNSYGYTF; J: TRBJ1-2; size: -; D: -; V: TRBV29-1
DNA: TGTGCCAGCAGCTTCGGGTTCGGCGGGACCAATCAGCCCCAGCATTTT; CDR3: CASSFGFGGTNQPQHF; J: TRBJ1-5; size: -; D: -; V: TRBV7-9
DNA: TGTGCCAGCAGCACCCGACAGCTTCCTAACTATGGCTACACCTTC; CDR3: CASSTRQLPNYGYTF; J: TRBJ1-2; size: once; D: -; V: TRBV7-9
DNA: TGTGCCACCAGCAGAGAACTGATTCTCATCTCTGGAAACACCATATATTTT; CDR3: CATSRELILISGNTIYF; J: TRBJ1-3; size: -; D: -; V: TRBV15